The 27 T cell receptor beta chains in this list originate from one sample, sequenced in a study of T cell repertoires in cytomegalovirus infection. Via MiXCR, TCRdb re-called the reads, giving one row per CDR3 protein. The table includes 150,000 to 200,000 distinct CDR3 sequences, about 21% detected once. The sample consisted of PBMCs. Receptors were obtained from a human donor in good health (CMV status not recorded). Some clones in this sample may be carry-over from other donors' samples.

Many counts were recorded for this clonotype. V is TRBV12-3 or TRBV12-4 and J is TRBJ2-2, with 8 bases fitting TRBD1. CDR3 size: 17 residues. The junction had 5 bases not matched to a gene; V was cut back by 1 base and J by 1 base. CDR3 protein: CASSLVAGGQNTGELFF. The CDR3 nucleotides are TGTGCCAGCAGTTTAGTTGCAGGGGGCCAGAACACCGGGGAGCTGTTTTTT.

Here the CDR3 reads CASSPQTDYGYTF. CDR3 bases: TGTGCCAGCTCACCACAGACGGACTATGGCTACACCTTC. The chain joins TRBV18 to TRBJ1-2; no definite D call. V was shortened by 1 base and J by 3 bases, with 6 bases between the two germline ends. CDR1 KGHSH and CDR2 LQKENI come from the germline V gene. The CDR3 runs 13 residues. Based on the CDR3 plus reference TRBV18 and TRBJ1-2, the full variable domain is NAGVMQNPRHLVRRRGQEARLRCSPMKGHSHVYWYRQLPEEGLKFMVYLQKENIIDESGMPKERFSAEFPKEGPSILRIQQVVRGDSAAYFCASSPQTDYGYTFGSGTRLTVV.

In its sample, this clonotype was seen a few times. The gene calls are TRBV6-5 and TRBJ2-1; 8 bases line up with TRBD1. The CDR3 has 14 residues. V was clipped by 2 bases and J by 7 bases; unmatched bases: 4. Germline CDR1 and CDR2: MNHEY and SVGAGI. The CDR3 nucleotides read TGTGCCAGCAGTTACGTGGACAGGGTTAATGAGCAGTTCTTC. It translates to CASSYVDRVNEQFF.

The chain has TRBV11-3 and TRBJ2-2; possibly TRBD2 for D (5 bases). Germline lookup yields CDR1 SGHNT and CDR2 YENEEA. The CDR3 length is 17 residues. Trimming removed 5 bases from V and 1 base from J, with 17 bases in between. Here the CDR3 reads CASSPKSYAGNTGELFF. The DNA of the CDR3 is TGTGCCAGCAGCCCCAAATCTTATGCGGGGAACACCGGGGAGCTGTTTTTT.

The V call is TRBV11-2, the J call TRBJ1-4; no reliable D call. The CDR3 extends over 15 amino acids. Trimming removed 1 base from V and 3 bases from J, with 9 bases in between. Germline CDR1 reads SGHAT; CDR2 reads FQNNGV. This chain's CDR3 is CASSLAPGPNEKLFF. The CDR3 coding sequence is TGTGCCAGCAGCTTAGCCCCAGGCCCTAATGAAAAACTGTTTTTT.

This chain uses TRBV5-4 with TRBJ2-1, with D possibly matching TRBD2 (6 bases). Trimming left V 1 base short and J 9 bases short, with 8 bases between. The V gene's germline CDR1 is SGHNT and CDR2 YYREEE (reference sequence). The CDR3 contains 12 residues. The CDR3: CASSLTSFEQFF. The CDR3, as DNA: TGTGCCAGCAGCTTGACTAGCTTTGAGCAGTTCTTC. Drawing the rest from reference TRBV5-4 and TRBJ2-1, the complete variable domain is ETGVTQSPTHLIKTRGQQVTLRCSSQSGHNTVSWYQQALGQGPQFIFQYYREEENGRGNFPPRFSGLQFPNYSSELNVNALELDDSALYLCASSLTSFEQFFGPGTRLTVL.

This clonotype was found many times. The chain couples TRBV28 to TRBJ1-6; 7 bases line up with TRBD1. Germline lookup yields CDR1 MDHEN and CDR2 SYDVKM. The CDR3 extends over 15 amino acids. Trimming took 4 bases from V and 9 from J; bases not matched to a gene: 9. This CDR3 reads CASSSQQGIGSPLHF. The CDR3 DNA sequence: TGTGCCAGCAGTTCCCAACAGGGGATAGGTTCACCCCTCCACTTT.

The genes are TRBV5-1 and TRBJ2-1; 8 nucleotides agree with TRBD1. The germline V gene has CDR1 SGHRS and CDR2 YFSETQ. There are 14 residues in the CDR3. Trimming cost V 4 bases and J 7 bases; bases outside gene matches: 7. The CDR3 spells CASSTGQGGNEQFF. For the CDR3, the DNA is TGCGCCAGCAGCACCGGACAGGGTGGAAATGAGCAGTTCTTC.

This clonotype was recorded a few times. V and J are TRBV4-3 and TRBJ2-3; D is possibly TRBD2 (6 bases). Germline V gene data show CDR1 as LGHNA and CDR2 as YSLEER. V gave up 1 base and J gave up 5 bases, with 19 bases separating them. There are 17 residues in the CDR3. This chain's CDR3 is CASSQGRLGRGLDTQYF. In nucleotides, the CDR3 is TGCGCCAGCAGCCAAGGAAGACTAGGCCGGGGCCTAGATACGCAGTATTTT.

The J gene is TRBJ1-1, the V gene TRBV29-1; D is unclear. CDR1 and CDR2 from the germline V gene are SQVTM and ANQGSEA. The CDR3 has 10 residues. The CDR3, as DNA: TGCCGCCCTGGACGTACCGAAGCTTTCTTT. Translated, it gives CRPGRTEAFF.

This clonotype was counted only a few times. This chain joins TRBV3-1 and TRBJ2-1, with TRBD2 matching 11 bases. CDR1 is LGHDT and CDR2 is YNNKEL in the germline V gene (reference sequence). The trim removed 2 bases at V and 7 bases at J, leaving 7 bases unmatched. The CDR3 has 16 amino acids. CDR3 DNA: TGTGCCAGCAGCCAATCTCTAGCGGGGGGTACAAATGAGCAGTTCTTC. Encoded protein: CASSQSLAGGTNEQFF.

This clonotype was counted a few times. V and J are TRBV19 and TRBJ2-3; TRBD2 might be the D (6 bases). The CDR3 spans 14 residues. The V end lost 1 base, the J end lost 10 bases, and 15 bases lay between the germline ends. Germline V gene lookup returns CDR1 LNHDA and CDR2 SQIVND (reference sequence). CDR3: CASSIGGTSRAQYF. In DNA form, the CDR3 reads TGTGCCAGTAGTATAGGTGGGACTTCTAGAGCGCAGTATTTT.

V usage is TRBV28 and J usage is TRBJ2-2; 7 positions agree with TRBD2. The V gene end was trimmed by 2 bases and the J gene end by 5 bases; junction bases not matched to a gene: 8. Looked up from germline, CDR1 is MDHEN and CDR2 is SYDVKM. This CDR3 spans 16 amino acids. The chain's CDR3 is CASSLRAGVVTGELFF. The CDR3 nucleotides read TGTGCCAGCAGTTTAAGGGCGGGAGTAGTAACCGGGGAGCTGTTTTTT.

The V gene is TRBV5-4, the J gene TRBJ1-1; D gene uncertain. CDR1 and CDR2 from the germline V gene are SGHNT and YYREEE (reference sequence). Trimming cost V 4 bases and J 6 bases, with 19 bases left between them. This CDR3 comprises 15 residues. The CDR3, as DNA: TGTGCCAGCAGCCCCCACCCAGCGGACGGGCCTGAAGCTTTCTTT. It codes for CASSPHPADGPEAFF.

This sequence joins TRBV28 and TRBJ2-2; no firm D call. Trimming removed 7 bases from V and 7 bases from J, with 13 bases in between. The CDR3 has 13 amino acids. Germline CDR1 reads MDHEN; CDR2 reads SYDVKM. CDR3 region: CASTFGPVGELFF. DNA of the CDR3: TGTGCCAGCACCTTCGGGCCGGTCGGGGAGCTGTTTTTT.

This clonotype was counted only a few times. The chain recombines TRBV6-1 with TRBJ2-1; 9 bases align to TRBD1. V gave up 7 bases and J gave up 5 bases; unmatched junction bases: 6. This CDR3 comprises 14 residues. CDR1 is MNHNS, CDR2 SASEGT, per germline. The CDR3 here is CASTGQGPNNEQFF. As DNA, the CDR3 is TGTGCCAGCACGGGACAGGGCCCCAACAATGAGCAGTTCTTC.

This sequence joins TRBV7-9 and TRBJ2-5; D is uncertain. The CDR3 contains 13 residues. Trimming removed 3 bases from V and 5 bases from J, with 10 bases in between. The germline V gene encodes CDR1 SEHNR and CDR2 FQNEAQ (reference sequence). The CDR3 loop is CASSFDRRETQYF. CDR3 sequence (DNA): TGTGCCAGCAGCTTCGACCGGCGGGAGACCCAGTACTTC. The full variable domain, completed using reference TRBV7-9 and TRBJ2-5, is DTGVSQNPRHKITKRGQNVTFRCDPISEHNRLYWYRQTLGQGPEFLTYFQNEAQLEKSRLLSDRFSAERPKGSFSTLEIQRTEQGDSAMYLCASSFDRRETQYFGPGTRLLVL.

The chain couples TRBV5-6 to TRBJ2-6; 10 positions agree with TRBD1. The CDR3 totals 18 residues. Trimming took 4 bases from V and 1 from J; bases not matched to a gene: 8. Germline CDR1 SGHDT, CDR2 YYEEEE. Here the CDR3 DNA reads TGTGCCAGCAGCGCCGGACAGGGGGTAGGGTCTGGGGCCAACGTCCTGACTTTC. It is translated as CASSAGQGVGSGANVLTF.

The rearrangement links TRBV9 to TRBJ2-7; TRBD1 agrees at 10 bases. V shed 4 bases and J 7 bases; nucleotides not matched to a gene: 8. CDR3 length: 14 residues. CDR1 and CDR2 from the germline V gene are SGDLS and YYNGEE. The CDR3 region is CASSPWDRGGEQYF. CDR3 DNA sequence: TGTGCCAGCAGCCCCTGGGACAGGGGAGGTGAGCAGTACTTC.

This clonotype has ten or more counts. The chain has TRBV12-3 or TRBV12-4 and TRBJ1-6; D unresolved. This CDR3 contains 15 residues. Trimming removed 3 bases at V and 9 bases at J, with 15 bases between. The CDR3 here is CASSLESGPSSPLHF. The CDR3 DNA reads as TGTGCCAGCAGTTTGGAGTCGGGCCCGAGTTCACCCCTCCACTTT.

This clonotype has just a few counts. The V call is TRBV18, the J call TRBJ2-7; D unclear. The CDR3 consists of 13 residues. CDR1 is KGHSH and CDR2 is LQKENI in the germline V gene. Trimming left V 0 bases short and J 5 bases short, with 8 bases between. CDR3 bases: TGTGCCAGCTCACCACCCGCAGCTAACGAGCAGTACTTC. Translating gives CASSPPAANEQYF.

V gene TRBV4-1 combines with J gene TRBJ2-5; tentatively, D is TRBD2 (5 bases). The CDR3 contains 16 residues. V lost 1 base and J lost 4, with 16 bases in between. Germline lookup yields CDR1 MGHRA and CDR2 YSYEKL. The CDR3 here is CASSQVGSAAGETQYF. The CDR3 bases are TGCGCCAGCAGCCAAGTGGGCTCAGCGGCGGGAGAGACCCAGTACTTC.

The chain combines TRBV5-1 with TRBJ2-7, with D maybe TRBD2 (6 bases). There are 14 residues in the CDR3. Germline CDR1 and CDR2: SGHRS and YFSETQ. The V gene lost 5 bases and the J gene lost 5 bases, with 17 bases spanning the gap. The CDR3: CASSSNLGRHEQYF. The CDR3 DNA sequence: TGCGCCAGCAGTTCTAATCTGGGGAGGCACGAGCAGTACTTC.

V usage is TRBV29-1 and J usage is TRBJ2-3, with 14 bases lining up with TRBD2. CDR3 length equals 15 residues. Germline assignment: CDR1 SQVTM and CDR2 ANQGSEA. V gave up 3 bases and J gave up 1 base; unmatched junction bases: 0. CDR3 amino acids: CSVEGLAGGTDTQYF. CDR3 DNA sequence: TGCAGCGTTGAGGGACTAGCGGGGGGCACAGATACGCAGTATTTT.

This clonotype has more than one count but fewer than ten. The chain employs TRBV12-3 or TRBV12-4 and TRBJ1-6, with 7 positions matching TRBD1. J lost 6 bases, V lost 6 bases, and 5 bases had no gene match. This CDR3 contains 14 residues. CDR3 coding DNA: TGTGCCAGCAGCCGGACAGGACTTAATTCACCCCTCCACTTT. Protein sequence: CASSRTGLNSPLHF.

This clonotype was found a few times. The chain employs TRBV12-3 or TRBV12-4 and TRBJ1-1; D possibly corresponds to TRBD1 (5 bases). Between the trimmed V and J ends, which lost 7 bases and 10 bases, there was a span of 19 bases. The CDR3 runs 13 residues. The CDR3 region has the DNA TGTGCCAGCATTTCTAACAGTGGAAGGGGAGCTTTCTTT. This codes for CASISNSGRGAFF.

The J gene is TRBJ2-2, the V gene TRBV20-1; 8 bases map to TRBD2. V gave up 6 bases and J gave up 2 bases; unmatched junction bases: 8. The CDR3 loop spans 15 amino acids. Per germline, CDR1 DFQATT and CDR2 SNEGSKA (reference sequence). The DNA for the CDR3 is TGCAGTGCCCGGGGGGGATCCCTAAACACCGGGGAGCTGTTTTTT. Residues: CSARGGSLNTGELFF.